These T cell receptor beta chains were read from a single sample in a study of shared clonotypes between healthy human individuals. Clones were sequenced by immunoSEQ multiplex PCR, and TCRdb holds only the in-frame ones, with some missing. The sample carries hundreds of thousands of clones, around 72% recorded once. The sample consisted of memory CD4+ T cells sorted from blood. Receptors originate from a woman in her twenties or thirties in good health. Each CDR3 is given with its conserved first and last residue. The D gene is left open where the match is weak. Size is stated for part of the rows, as once, few or many counts, or as a class when the clone is expanded.

j_call,v_call,clone_size,d_call,cdr3_aa
TRBJ2-1,TRBV15,.,.,CATSIHRGAGSNEQFF
TRBJ2-2,TRBV5-1,.,.,CASSFSGYNTGELFF
TRBJ1-1,TRBV6-5,.,.,CASSYSGGHSEAFF
TRBJ1-1,TRBV6-5,.,.,CASRSGTLLNTEAFF
TRBJ2-2,TRBV2,few,.,CASSRENTGELFF
TRBJ1-1,TRBV5-1,.,TRBD1,CASSLAGGNTEAFF
TRBJ1-5,TRBV5-4,.,TRBD1,CASSLFATGGNQPQHF
TRBJ1-3,TRBV7-2,.,.,CASSPTALTAVGNTIYF
TRBJ2-5,TRBV28,.,TRBD1,CASSLLYWGGQGQETQYF
TRBJ1-4,TRBV5-1,.,TRBD1,CASSFEGTGGEKLFF
TRBJ2-5,TRBV27,few,.,CASSFGGETQYF
TRBJ2-7,TRBV10-1,few,.,CASSRDTGSQYF
TRBJ2-2,TRBV5-1,.,TRBD2,CASSLVAGESGELFF
TRBJ1-3,TRBV28,.,TRBD1,CASISGGADRSSSGNTIYF
TRBJ2-7,TRBV7-8,once,.,CASSSQGRQSYRYEQYF
TRBJ1-3,TRBV25-1,.,.,CASSEISGTLSSGNTIYF
TRBJ2-7,TRBV7-2,.,TRBD2,CASSLDASGTYEQYF
TRBJ2-7,TRBV5-1,.,TRBD1,CASSLQGDYEQYF
TRBJ2-2,TRBV7-8,.,TRBD2,CASSETSGYTGELFF
TRBJ1-4,TRBV19,.,.,CASGMTLGEKLFF
TRBJ1-2,TRBV7-9,many,.,CASSQQTDSYGYTF
TRBJ1-4,TRBV6-6,.,.,CASSPGPQVRVEKLFF
TRBJ1-1,TRBV5-1,.,.,CASSSGVGTEAFF